This T cell receptor beta chain was captured in a study of blood T cell repertoires in COVID-19. This table comes from immunoSEQ multiplex PCR, and its TCRdb copy is limited to in-frame clones, with some not included. The repertoire has some 150,000 clones, about 80% of them found once; the top ten carry 35% to 50%. The germline V and J ends were trimmed by 4 bases and 5 bases, with 14 bases remaining between them. The germline gives CDR1 SGHNT, CDR2 YENEEA. The length of the CDR3 is 14 residues. This sequence originates from a human donor in a cohort sampled during active COVID-19. The sample consisted of peripheral blood. The V and J genes are TRBV11-3 and TRBJ2-5; D is unclear. Here the CDR3 DNA reads TGTGCCAGCAGCTCCGGCGACTTTCAGGAGACCCAGTACTTC. Translated, it gives CASSSGDFQETQYF. Supplemented by reference TRBV11-3 and TRBJ2-5, the full variable domain reads EAGVVQSPRYKIIEKKQPVAFWCNPISGHNTLYWYLQNLGQGPELLIRYENEEAVDDSQLPKDRFSAERLKGVDSTLKIQPAELGDSAVYLCASSSGDFQETQYFGPGTRLLVL.